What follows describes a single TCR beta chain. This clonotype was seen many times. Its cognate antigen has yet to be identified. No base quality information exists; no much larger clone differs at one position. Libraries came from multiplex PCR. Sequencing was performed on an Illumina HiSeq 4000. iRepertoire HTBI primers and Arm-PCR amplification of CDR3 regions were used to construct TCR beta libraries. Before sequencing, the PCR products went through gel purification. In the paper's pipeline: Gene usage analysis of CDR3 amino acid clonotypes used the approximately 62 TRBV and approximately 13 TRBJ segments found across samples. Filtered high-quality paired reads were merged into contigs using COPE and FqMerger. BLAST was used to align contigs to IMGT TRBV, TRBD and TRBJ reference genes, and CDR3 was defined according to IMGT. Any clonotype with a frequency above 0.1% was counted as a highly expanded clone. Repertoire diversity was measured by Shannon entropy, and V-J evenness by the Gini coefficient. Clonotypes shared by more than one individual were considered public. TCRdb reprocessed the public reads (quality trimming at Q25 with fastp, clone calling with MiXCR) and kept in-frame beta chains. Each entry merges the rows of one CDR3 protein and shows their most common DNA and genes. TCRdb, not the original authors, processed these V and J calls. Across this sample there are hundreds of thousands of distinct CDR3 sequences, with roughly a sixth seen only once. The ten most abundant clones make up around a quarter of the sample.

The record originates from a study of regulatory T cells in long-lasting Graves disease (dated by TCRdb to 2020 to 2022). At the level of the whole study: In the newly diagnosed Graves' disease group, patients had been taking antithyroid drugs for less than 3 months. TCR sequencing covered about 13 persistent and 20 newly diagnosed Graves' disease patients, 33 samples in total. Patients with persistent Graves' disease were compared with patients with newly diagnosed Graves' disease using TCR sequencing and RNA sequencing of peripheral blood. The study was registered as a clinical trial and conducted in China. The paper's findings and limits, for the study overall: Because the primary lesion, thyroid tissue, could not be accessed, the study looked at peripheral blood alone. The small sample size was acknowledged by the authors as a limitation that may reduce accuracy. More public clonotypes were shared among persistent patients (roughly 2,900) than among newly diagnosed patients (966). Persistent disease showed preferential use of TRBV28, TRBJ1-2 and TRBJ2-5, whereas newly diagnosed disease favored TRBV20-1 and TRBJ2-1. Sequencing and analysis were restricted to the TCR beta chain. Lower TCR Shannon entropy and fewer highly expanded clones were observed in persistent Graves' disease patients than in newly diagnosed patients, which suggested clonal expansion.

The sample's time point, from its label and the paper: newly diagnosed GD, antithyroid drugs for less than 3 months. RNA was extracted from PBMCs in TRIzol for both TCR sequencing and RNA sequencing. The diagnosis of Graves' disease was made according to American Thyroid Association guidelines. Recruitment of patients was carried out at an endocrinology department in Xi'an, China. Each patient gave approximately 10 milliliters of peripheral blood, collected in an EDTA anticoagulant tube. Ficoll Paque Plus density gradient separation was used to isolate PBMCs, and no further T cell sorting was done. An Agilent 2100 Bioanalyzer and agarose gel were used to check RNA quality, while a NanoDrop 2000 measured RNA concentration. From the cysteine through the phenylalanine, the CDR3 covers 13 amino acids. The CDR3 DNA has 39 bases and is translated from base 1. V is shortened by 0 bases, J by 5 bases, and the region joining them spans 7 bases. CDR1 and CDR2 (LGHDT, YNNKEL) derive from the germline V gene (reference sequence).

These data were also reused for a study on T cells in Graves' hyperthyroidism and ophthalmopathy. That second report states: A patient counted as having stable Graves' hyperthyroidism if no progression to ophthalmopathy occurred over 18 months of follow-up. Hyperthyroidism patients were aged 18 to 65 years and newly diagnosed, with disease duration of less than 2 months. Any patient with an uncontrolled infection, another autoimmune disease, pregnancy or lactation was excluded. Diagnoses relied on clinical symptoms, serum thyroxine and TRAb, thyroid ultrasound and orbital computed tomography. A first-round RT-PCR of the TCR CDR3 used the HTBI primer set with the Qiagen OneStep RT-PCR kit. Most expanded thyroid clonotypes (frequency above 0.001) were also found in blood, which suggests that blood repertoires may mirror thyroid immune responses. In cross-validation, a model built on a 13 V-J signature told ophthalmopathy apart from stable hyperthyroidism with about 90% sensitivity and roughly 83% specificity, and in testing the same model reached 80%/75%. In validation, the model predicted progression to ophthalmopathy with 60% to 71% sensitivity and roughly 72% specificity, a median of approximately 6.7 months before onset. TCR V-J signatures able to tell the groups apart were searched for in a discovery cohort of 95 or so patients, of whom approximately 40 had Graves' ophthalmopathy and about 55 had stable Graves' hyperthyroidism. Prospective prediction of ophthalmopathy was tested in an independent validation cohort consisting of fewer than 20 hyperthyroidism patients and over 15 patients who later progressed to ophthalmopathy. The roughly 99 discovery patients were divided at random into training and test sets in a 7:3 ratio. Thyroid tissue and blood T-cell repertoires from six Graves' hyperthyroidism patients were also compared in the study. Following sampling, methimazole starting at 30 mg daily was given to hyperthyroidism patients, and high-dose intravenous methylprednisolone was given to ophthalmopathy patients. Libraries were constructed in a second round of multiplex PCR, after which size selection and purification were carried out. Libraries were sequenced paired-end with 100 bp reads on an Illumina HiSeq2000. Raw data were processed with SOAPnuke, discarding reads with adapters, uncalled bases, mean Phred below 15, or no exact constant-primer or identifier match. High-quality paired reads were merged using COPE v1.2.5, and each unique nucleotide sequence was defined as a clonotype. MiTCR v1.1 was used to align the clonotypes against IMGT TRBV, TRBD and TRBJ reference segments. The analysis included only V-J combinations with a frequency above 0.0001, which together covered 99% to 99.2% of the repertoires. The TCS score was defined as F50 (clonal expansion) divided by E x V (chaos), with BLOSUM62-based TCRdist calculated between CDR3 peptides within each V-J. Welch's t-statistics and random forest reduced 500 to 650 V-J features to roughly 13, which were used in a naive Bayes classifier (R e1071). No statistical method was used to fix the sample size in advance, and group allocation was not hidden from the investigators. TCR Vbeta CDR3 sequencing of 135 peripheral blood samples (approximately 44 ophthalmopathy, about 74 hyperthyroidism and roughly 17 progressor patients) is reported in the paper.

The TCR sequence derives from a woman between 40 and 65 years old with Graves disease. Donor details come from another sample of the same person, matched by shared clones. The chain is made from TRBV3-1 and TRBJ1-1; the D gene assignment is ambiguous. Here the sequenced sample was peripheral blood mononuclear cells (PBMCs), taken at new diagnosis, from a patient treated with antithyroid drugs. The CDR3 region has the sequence CASSQEEGTEAFF. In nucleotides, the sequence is TGTGCCAGCAGCCAAGAAGAAGGGACTGAAGCTTTCTTT.